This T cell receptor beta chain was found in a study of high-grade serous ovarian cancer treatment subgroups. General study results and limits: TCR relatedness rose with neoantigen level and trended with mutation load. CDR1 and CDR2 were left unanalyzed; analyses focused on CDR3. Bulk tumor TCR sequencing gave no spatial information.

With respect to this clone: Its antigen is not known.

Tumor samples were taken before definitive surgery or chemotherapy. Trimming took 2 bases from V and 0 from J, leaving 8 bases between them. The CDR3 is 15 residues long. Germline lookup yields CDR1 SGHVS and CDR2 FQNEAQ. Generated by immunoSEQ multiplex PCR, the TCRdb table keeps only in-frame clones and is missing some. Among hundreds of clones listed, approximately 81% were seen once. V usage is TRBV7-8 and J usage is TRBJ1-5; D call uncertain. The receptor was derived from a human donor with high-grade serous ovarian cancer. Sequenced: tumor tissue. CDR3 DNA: TGTGCCAGCAGCTTACAGGAGAGTAGCAATCAGCCCCAGCATTTT. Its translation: CASSLQESSNQPQHF.